What follows describes a single T cell receptor (beta chain). The germline V gene has CDR1 SGHDN and CDR2 FVKESK. This CDR3 is 14 amino acids long. Treatment: randomized to nivolumab then ipilimumab (arm A) or the reverse (arm B). TCRdb's copy holds only in-frame clones and misses some; the assay was immunoSEQ multiplex PCR. The repertoire holds 20,000 or so clones, with around 72% as singletons. This specimen comes from a study of sequential checkpoint blockade in melanoma. This chain links TRBV14 with TRBJ2-5; 7 nucleotides match TRBD2. Near its end, the DNA agrees better with TRBJ2-7, so the J call may be wrong. This specimen consisted of CD8+ T cells sorted from blood (inferred from file names), obtained from a patient given nivolumab and ipilimumab in sequence. The clonotype was recovered from a human donor with melanoma. The CDR3: CASSLRAGTYEQYF. CDR3 bases: TGTGCCAGCAGCCTGCGAGCGGGAACCTACGAGCAGTACTTC.